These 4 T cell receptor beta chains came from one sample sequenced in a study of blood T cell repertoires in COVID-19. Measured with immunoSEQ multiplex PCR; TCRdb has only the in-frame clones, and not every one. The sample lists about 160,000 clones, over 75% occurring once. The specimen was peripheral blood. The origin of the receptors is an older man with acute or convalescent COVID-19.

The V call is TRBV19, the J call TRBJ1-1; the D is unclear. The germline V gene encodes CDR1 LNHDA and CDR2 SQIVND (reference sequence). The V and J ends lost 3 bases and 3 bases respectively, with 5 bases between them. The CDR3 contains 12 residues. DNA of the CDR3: TGTGCCAGTAGTATGGTAGACACTGAAGCTTTCTTT. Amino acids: CASSMVDTEAFF.

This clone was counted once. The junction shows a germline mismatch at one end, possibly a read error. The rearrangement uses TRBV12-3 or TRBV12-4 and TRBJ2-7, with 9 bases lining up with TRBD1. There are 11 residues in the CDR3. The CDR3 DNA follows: TGTGCCAGCAGCGCCGGGACAGGGTTGTCCTTC. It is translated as CASSAGTGLSF.

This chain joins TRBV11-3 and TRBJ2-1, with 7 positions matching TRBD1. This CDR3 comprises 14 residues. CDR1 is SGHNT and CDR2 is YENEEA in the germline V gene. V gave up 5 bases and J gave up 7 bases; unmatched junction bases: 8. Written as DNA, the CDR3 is TGTGCCAGCAGCGAAGGGACAGTTCGAAATGAGCAGTTCTTC. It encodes CASSEGTVRNEQFF.

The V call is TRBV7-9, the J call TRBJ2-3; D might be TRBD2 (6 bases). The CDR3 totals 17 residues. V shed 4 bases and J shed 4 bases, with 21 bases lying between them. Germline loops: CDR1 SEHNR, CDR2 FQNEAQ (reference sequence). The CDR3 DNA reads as TGTGCCAGCAGCTCGTCAACCGGGACTTTCAGGCCAGATACGCAGTATTTT. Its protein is CASSSSTGTFRPDTQYF.